These T cell receptor beta chains were read from a single sample in a study of CD8+CD57+ T cells in acquired aplastic anemia. TCRdb re-called the reads with MiXCR, one entry per CDR3 protein. The table lists 80,000 or so distinct CDR3 sequences, about 45% of them singletons, with around 63% in the top ten. Sequenced: sorted CD4+, CD8+, or CD8+CD57+ T cells (not recorded which) from PBMCs. These receptors were obtained from a human donor in good health, serving as a control. CDR3s include the opening cysteine and the closing phenylalanine or tryptophan. D genes are given only for firm matches. Clone size is given for some rows only: seen once, a few or many times, or a class if the clone is expanded.

TRBV29-1,TRBJ2-3,-,-,TGCAGCGTTGCAGAAGGGGGGGCAGATACGCAGTATTTT,CSVAEGGADTQYF
TRBV6-1,TRBJ1-6,many,TRBD1,TGTGCCAGCAGTGAGGGACAGGATTATTCACCCCTCCACTTT,CASSEGQDYSPLHF
TRBV19,TRBJ1-4,many,-,TGTGCCAGTAGCCACGACATTTTTAATGAAAAACTGTTTTTT,CASSHDIFNEKLFF
TRBV29-1,TRBJ1-4,many,-,TGCAGCGTTGGGACCGACGCAACCGAAAAACTGTTTTTT,CSVGTDATEKLFF
TRBV11-2,TRBJ2-4,many,TRBD2,TGTGCCAGCAGCTTAGTAGCGGGTATAGCCAAAAACATTCAGTACTTC,CASSLVAGIAKNIQYF
TRBV25-1,TRBJ2-7,-,TRBD1,TGTGCCAGCAGCTTCAGACAGGGGTCCTACGAGCAGTACTTC,CASSFRQGSYEQYF
TRBV29-1,TRBJ1-1,-,-,TGCAGTGAAGGGGCTGGGAAGGCCCTTGGTACTGAAGCTTTCTTT,CSEGAGKALGTEAFF
TRBV6-1,TRBJ2-7,few,-,TGTGCCAGCAGTACCACCGGAAGCTCCTACGAGCAGTACTTC,CASSTTGSSYEQYF
TRBV2,TRBJ1-5,-,-,TGTGCCAGCAGTGAAGTACGGAGCAATCAGCCCCAGCATTTT,CASSEVRSNQPQHF
TRBV9,TRBJ1-2,-,-,TGTGCCAGCAGCGCCCGACAGAGCTATGGCTACACCTTC,CASSARQSYGYTF
TRBV19,TRBJ1-6,-,-,TGTGCCACTGCAGATGCCCTGATTCATTCACCCCTCCACTTT,CATADALIHSPLHF
TRBV4-1,TRBJ2-7,-,TRBD1,TGCGCCAGCAGCCAGTTAGACAGGGGACCCTACGAGCAGTACTTC,CASSQLDRGPYEQYF
TRBV2,TRBJ1-5,once,-,TGTGCCAGCACCCCATATGGGGGGGGCAATCAGCCCCAGCATTTT,CASTPYGGGNQPQHF
TRBV24-1,TRBJ2-1,many,-,TGTGCCACCAGTGACAGGACACTAAATCCTATCTTGGGCAATGAGCAGTTCTTC,CATSDRTLNPILGNEQFF
TRBV7-9,TRBJ1-1,-,TRBD1,TGTGCCAGCAGCGTCCAGGGACAGGGGGACACTGAAGCTTTCTTT,CASSVQGQGDTEAFF
TRBV2,TRBJ1-4,-,-,TGTGCCAGCAGTGTATACGGTAATGAAAAACTGTTTTTT,CASSVYGNEKLFF